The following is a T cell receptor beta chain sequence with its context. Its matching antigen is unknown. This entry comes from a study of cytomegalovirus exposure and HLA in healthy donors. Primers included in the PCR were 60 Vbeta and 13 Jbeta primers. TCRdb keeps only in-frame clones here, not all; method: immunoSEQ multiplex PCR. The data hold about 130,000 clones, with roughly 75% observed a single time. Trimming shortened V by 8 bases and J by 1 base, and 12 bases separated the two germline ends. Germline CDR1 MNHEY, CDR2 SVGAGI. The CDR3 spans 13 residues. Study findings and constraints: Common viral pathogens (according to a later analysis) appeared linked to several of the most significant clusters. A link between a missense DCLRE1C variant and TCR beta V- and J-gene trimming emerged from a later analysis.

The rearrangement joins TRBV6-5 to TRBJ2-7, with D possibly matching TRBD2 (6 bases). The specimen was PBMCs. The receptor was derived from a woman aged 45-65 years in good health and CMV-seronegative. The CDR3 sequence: CASGIAASYEQYF. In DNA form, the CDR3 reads TGTGCCAGCGGTATAGCGGCTTCCTACGAGCAGTACTTC.